In its sample, the clone carrying this T cell receptor (beta chain) was seen a few times. Its antigen is unknown. These data are taken from a study of graft-versus-host responses after intestinal transplantation. Across the whole study: Grafts were multivisceral, liver-intestinal, or isolated intestinal. Findings and caveats of the study: Recipient marrow showed GvH clones, some seen first in ileum or blood.

Trimming removed 8 bases at V and 3 bases at J, with 16 bases between. The CDR3 extends over 14 amino acids. CDR1 MNHEY and CDR2 SVGAGI come from the germline V gene. Here immunoSEQ multiplex PCR was the method, and the copy in TCRdb shows in-frame clones only, minus some. This table has approximately 16,000 clones, around 70% appearing once. Tissue from the graft was processed to free its intraepithelial and lamina propria lymphocytes. The source material was ileum tissue, sampled around 720 days after intestinal transplantation. The rearrangement joins TRBV6-5 to TRBJ1-1; D remains ambiguous. This clonotype was sampled from a human patient who received an intestinal transplant, so some T cells may come from the graft donor. In DNA form, the CDR3 reads TGTGCCAGCGGTACCGTACTTTCGGACACTGAAGCTTTCTTT. The encoded protein is CASGTVLSDTEAFF.